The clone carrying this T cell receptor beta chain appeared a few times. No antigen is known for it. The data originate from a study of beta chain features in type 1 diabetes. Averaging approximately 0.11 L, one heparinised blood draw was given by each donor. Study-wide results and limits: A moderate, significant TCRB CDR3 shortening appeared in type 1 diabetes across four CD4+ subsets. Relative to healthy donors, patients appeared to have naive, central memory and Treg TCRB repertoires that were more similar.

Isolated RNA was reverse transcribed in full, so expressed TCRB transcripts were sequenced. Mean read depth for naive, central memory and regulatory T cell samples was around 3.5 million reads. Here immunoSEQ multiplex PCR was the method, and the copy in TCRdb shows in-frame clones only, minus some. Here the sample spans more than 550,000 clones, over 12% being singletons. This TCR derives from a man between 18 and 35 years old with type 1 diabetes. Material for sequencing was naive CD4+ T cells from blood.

CDR3 in DNA: TGTCTTAGCGGGAGGGCCTGGGGTGAGCAGTTCTTC. It yields the protein CLSGRAWGEQFF. The chain combines TRBV28 with TRBJ2-1; 11 bases map to TRBD2. This CDR3 region has 12 residues. Germline values: CDR1 MDHEN, CDR2 SYDVKM.